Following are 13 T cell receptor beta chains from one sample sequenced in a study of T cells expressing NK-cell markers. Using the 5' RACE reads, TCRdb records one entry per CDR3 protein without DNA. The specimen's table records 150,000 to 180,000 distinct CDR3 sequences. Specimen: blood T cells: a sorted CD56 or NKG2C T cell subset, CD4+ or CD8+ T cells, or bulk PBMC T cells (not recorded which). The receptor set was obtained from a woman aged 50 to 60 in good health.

The CDR3 is CASSVGKGARETQYF. This chain connects TRBV9 to TRBJ2-5; TCRdb indicates TRBD1, and absent DNA this call remains unverified. Germline V gene lookup returns CDR1 SGDLS and CDR2 YYNGEE. CDR3 length: 15 residues.

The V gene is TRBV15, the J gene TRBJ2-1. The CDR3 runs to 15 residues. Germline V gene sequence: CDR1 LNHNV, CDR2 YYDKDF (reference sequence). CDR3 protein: CATSRDRASYNEQFF.

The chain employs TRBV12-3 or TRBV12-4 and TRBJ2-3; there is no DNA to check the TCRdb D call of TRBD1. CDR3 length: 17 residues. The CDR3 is CASSFSPGTGVTDTQYF.

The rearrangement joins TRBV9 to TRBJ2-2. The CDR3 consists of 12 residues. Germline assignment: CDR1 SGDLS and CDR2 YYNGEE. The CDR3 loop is CASRQDTGELFF.

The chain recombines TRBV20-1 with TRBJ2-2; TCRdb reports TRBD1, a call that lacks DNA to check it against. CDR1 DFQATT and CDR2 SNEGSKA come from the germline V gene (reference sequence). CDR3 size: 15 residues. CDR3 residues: CSARDDRGHTGELFF.

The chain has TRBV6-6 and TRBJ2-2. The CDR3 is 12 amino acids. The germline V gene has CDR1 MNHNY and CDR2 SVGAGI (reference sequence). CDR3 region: CASSYSAGELFF.

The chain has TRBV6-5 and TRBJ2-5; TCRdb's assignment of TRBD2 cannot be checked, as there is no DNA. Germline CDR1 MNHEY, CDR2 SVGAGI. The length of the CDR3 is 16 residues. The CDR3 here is CASRLWLAEEGETQYF.

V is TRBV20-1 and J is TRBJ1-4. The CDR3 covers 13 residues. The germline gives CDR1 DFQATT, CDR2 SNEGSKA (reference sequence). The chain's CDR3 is CSANTATNEKLFF.

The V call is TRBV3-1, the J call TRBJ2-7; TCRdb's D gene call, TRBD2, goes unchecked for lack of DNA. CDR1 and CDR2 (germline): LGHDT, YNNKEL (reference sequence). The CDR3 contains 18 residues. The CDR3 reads CASSPGLRYDLARGEQYF.

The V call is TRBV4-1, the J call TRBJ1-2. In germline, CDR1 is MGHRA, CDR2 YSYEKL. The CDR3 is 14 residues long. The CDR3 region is CASSQDLPVAGYTF.

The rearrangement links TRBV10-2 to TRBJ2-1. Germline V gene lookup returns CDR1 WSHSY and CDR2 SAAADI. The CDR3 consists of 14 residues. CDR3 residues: CASSEGGTYNEQFF.

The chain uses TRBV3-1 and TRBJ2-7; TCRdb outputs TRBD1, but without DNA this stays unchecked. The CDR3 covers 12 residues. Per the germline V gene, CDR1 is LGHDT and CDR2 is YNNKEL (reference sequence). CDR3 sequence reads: CASGGGTYEQYF.

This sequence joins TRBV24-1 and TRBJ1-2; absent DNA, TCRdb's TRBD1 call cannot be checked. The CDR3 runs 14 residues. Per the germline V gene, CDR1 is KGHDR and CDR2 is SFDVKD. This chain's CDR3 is CATSEEGRNYGYTF.